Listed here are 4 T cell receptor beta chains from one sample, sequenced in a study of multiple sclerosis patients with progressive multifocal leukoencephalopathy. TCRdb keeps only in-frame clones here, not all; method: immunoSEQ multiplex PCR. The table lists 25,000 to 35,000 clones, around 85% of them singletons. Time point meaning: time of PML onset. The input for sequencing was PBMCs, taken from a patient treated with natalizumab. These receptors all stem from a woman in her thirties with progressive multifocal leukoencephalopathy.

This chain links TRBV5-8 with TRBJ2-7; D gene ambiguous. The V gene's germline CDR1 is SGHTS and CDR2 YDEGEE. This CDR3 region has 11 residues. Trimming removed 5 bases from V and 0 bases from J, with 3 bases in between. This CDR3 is CASSPSYEQYF. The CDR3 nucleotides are TGTGCCAGCAGTCCCTCCTACGAGCAGTACTTC.

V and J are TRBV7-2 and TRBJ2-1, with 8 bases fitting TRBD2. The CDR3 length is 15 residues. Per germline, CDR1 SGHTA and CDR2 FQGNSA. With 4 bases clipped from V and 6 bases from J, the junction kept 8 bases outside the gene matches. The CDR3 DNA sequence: TGTGCCAGCAGCTCCTTCGGGACTAGAGGCAATGAGCAGTTCTTC. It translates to CASSSFGTRGNEQFF.

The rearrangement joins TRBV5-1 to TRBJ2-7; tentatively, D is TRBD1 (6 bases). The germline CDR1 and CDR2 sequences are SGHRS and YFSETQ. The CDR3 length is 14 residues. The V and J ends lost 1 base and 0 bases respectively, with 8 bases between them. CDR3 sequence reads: CASSLRGFSYEQYF. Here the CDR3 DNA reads TGCGCCAGCAGCTTGAGGGGGTTCTCCTACGAGCAGTACTTC.

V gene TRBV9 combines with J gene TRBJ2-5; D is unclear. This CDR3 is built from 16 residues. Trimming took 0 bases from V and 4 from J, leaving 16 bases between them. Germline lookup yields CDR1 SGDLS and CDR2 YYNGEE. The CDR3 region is CASSVGSSGVGETQYF. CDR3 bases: TGTGCCAGCAGCGTAGGTTCAAGTGGGGTCGGAGAGACCCAGTACTTC.